This TCR beta chain was recovered during a study of blood T cell repertoires in COVID-19 (TCRdb year 2020). Background on the whole study: Samples from collaborators originated in the United States, Italy and Spain and spanned both the acute and convalescent phases of COVID-19. Nearly every sample came with metadata listing a de-identified subject ID, COVID-19 status, age in years and sex. The prospective study material was composed of cDNA or gDNA derived from T cells, B-cell-depleted T cells, or PBMCs. Samples came from the ongoing ImmuneRACE study (first 160 participants) plus 1,254 subjects from 6 global collaborators. Where HLA class I and class II types were available, the types were taken from metadata supplied by the sample provider, not from assay-based typing. The repertoires were released in a freely available public database meant as a resource for research on the immune response to SARS-CoV-2. The dataset comprised deeply sampled blood TCRbeta repertoires from subjects exposed to, actively infected with, or recovered from COVID-19. Overall study outcomes, separate from this receptor: How much clinical and demographic metadata was included differed by source and by participant, and the metadata was provided uncurated.

The CDR3, cysteine through phenylalanine, is 15 amino acids long. Only the CDR3 DNA stays, 45 bases, in frame from base 1. V is trimmed back by 0 bases and J by 6 bases, and the junction contains 4 bases that no gene match accounts for. The germline V gene encodes CDR1 SGDLS and CDR2 YYNGEE. TCRbeta CDR3 regions were amplified from genomic DNA by means of the immunoSEQ Assay, a bias-controlled multiplex PCR. The paper's data handling went like this. Nucleated cell counts per sample were estimated from amplification of reference gene primers within the assay. To quantify the absolute abundance of each unique TCRbeta CDR3 rearrangement, sequence reads were collapsed and filtered. For each sample, productive Simpson clonality was calculated as the square root of Simpson's diversity index over productive rearrangements. TCRdb re-hosts the immuneACCESS table, in-frame sequences only. Its copies lack some clones; in the studies checked, an unresolved V gene accounts for under half of them, and the cause for the rest is not known. The DNA was the basis for D and trimming; V, J and clone size are from that table. In all, the sample holds 180,000 or so clones, and about four fifths of those were seen once. 6% to 8% of the sample is taken by the ten largest.

Participants in the prospective study were enrolled through a virtual design, were aged about 18 to 100 years, and lived in about two dozen United States geographic areas. In the prospective study, participants were assigned to cohorts based on the clinical history participants reported in a screening survey and a study questionnaire. ImmuneRACE Cohort 3 recovered participants were defined by two consecutive negative NP/OP PCR tests, healthcare professional clearance, or symptom resolution. In the prospective study, whole blood, serum and a nasopharyngeal or oropharyngeal swab were collected from each participant by mobile phlebotomists. Additional blood draws and questionnaires over an approximately 2-month period could optionally be provided by prospective study participants. Before DNA extraction, blood samples from the prospective study were shipped at room temperature or frozen. About this clone: Its antigen target is currently unknown. Base qualities are missing; no much larger clone stands one base away.

This sequence originates from a man aged 35-49 years who had recovered from COVID-19. Material: PBMCs or T cells enriched from blood (not recorded which). This receptor chain uses TRBV9 and TRBJ2-1, and 9 junctional nucleotides match TRBD2. The CDR3 protein is CASSVGLAVSNEQFF. The DNA reads as follows: TGTGCCAGCAGCGTAGGACTAGCGGTCTCCAATGAGCAGTTCTTC.